This is a list of T cell receptor beta chains from one sample in a study of T cells expressing NK-cell markers. For each CDR3 protein, TCRdb gives one entry from its re-call of the 5' RACE reads, without DNA. Seen in this sample are 400,000 to 550,000 distinct CDR3 sequences; the ten most common clones hold less than 7.5%. Sequencing was performed on blood T cells: a sorted CD56 or NKG2C T cell subset, CD4+ or CD8+ T cells, or bulk PBMC T cells (not recorded which). The receptors derive from a woman aged 18-70 years in good health. CDR3s include the opening cysteine and the closing phenylalanine or tryptophan.

V,J,CDR3
TRBV29-1,TRBJ1-2,CSVGGTGYGYTF
TRBV7-6,TRBJ2-4,CASSPHERAKNIQYF
TRBV7-2,TRBJ1-5,CASSTRQGYNQPQHF
TRBV15,TRBJ2-1,CATSSEGTTPGNEQFF
TRBV18,TRBJ2-1,CASSPPNGNRENEQFF
TRBV12-3/TRBV12-4,TRBJ2-1,CASSFLVFNEQFF
TRBV30,TRBJ2-7,CAWEAGLDRWDSYEQYF
TRBV29-1,TRBJ1-3,CSARGFGNTIYF
TRBV20-1,TRBJ1-5,CSAGRGVGNQPQHF
TRBV20-1,TRBJ1-1,CSARNRRRAMNTEAFF
TRBV12-3/TRBV12-4,TRBJ2-1,CASTPGGWSVYNEQFF
TRBV6-5,TRBJ1-2,CASSYGPHKGNYGYTF
TRBV3-1,TRBJ2-7,CASSPPFGGGLWQYF
TRBV5-6,TRBJ1-2,CASKWGTGDGYTF
TRBV29-1,TRBJ2-1,CSVEDKQGSYNEQFF
TRBV11-2,TRBJ2-1,CASSLRDGLEQFF
TRBV6-5,TRBJ1-1,CASSYSGGLTEAFF
TRBV29-1,TRBJ2-7,CSVQNRGDEQYF
TRBV7-2,TRBJ2-2,CASSRTSGTGELFF
TRBV29-1,TRBJ2-1,CSVGRTAVINEQFF
TRBV11-2,TRBJ2-3,CASSLLDLSGDTQYF
TRBV5-6,TRBJ2-1,CASSRGWGYNEQFF
TRBV25-1,TRBJ2-7,CASSAPKGSEQYF
TRBV12-3/TRBV12-4,TRBJ1-2,CASSFKGDLPIYGYTF
TRBV20-1,TRBJ2-5,CSASLSGGPRQETQYF
TRBV20-1,TRBJ2-3,CSAIPTSGTDTQYF
TRBV27,TRBJ1-3,CASSSGHSGNTIYF
TRBV27,TRBJ2-1,CASSLNPQYNEQFF
TRBV7-2,TRBJ2-3,CASSLGVSDTQYF
TRBV28,TRBJ2-3,CASSPGLAGDTDTQYF
TRBV6-4,TRBJ1-4,CASSASGIRGSATNEKLFF
TRBV12-3/TRBV12-4,TRBJ2-1,CASSHTSGSFYNEQFF
TRBV27,TRBJ2-5,CASRLAGGPVKTQYF
TRBV20-1,TRBJ1-5,CSASQGSSSINQPQHF
TRBV4-3,TRBJ2-1,CASSQAGKISYNEQFF
TRBV10-3,TRBJ2-5,CAISEGGQGQETQYF
TRBV7-9,TRBJ2-2,CASSPLGGLNTGELFF
TRBV11-2,TRBJ1-6,CASSLYPSPTEDNSPLHF
TRBV11-2,TRBJ2-2,CASSLDRALANTGELFF